This record covers a single TCR beta chain. This CDR3 region has 11 residues. The germline CDR1 and CDR2 sequences are DFQATT and SNEGSKA (reference sequence). V dropped 3 bases and J dropped 5 bases, with 6 bases sitting between them. Produced via immunoSEQ multiplex PCR; TCRdb's table is partial and in-frame only. Seen here are around 99,000 clones, about nine tenths observed once, and the top ten hold 5.1%. This sample was taken from a study of blood T cell repertoires in COVID-19. Study-level information: PBMCs, B-cell-depleted T cells, or T cells were the source of the cDNA or gDNA that made up the material.

The sample taken for sequencing was peripheral blood. This chain links TRBV20-1 with TRBJ2-3, with a possible D match to TRBD1 (5 bases). The sequence was collected from a man aged 50 or older with acute or convalescent COVID-19. CDR3 nucleotides: TGCAGTGCTAGGGGGCTAGATACGCAGTATTTT. This encodes CSARGLDTQYF.